These 16 T cell receptor beta chains were sequenced from one sample in a study of CD8 T cells in ankylosing spondylitis. Study findings and constraints: A motif in TCR beta, a set of roughly eight highly homologous variants, appeared characteristic of ankylosing spondylitis blood.

TCRdb processed the 5' RACE reads anew with MiXCR; each CDR3 protein has one entry. The sample has more than 600,000 distinct CDR3 sequences, roughly 19% seen once. Their recognized antigens are unknown. Sequencing input: blood, either unsorted or a sorted T cell fraction (not recorded which). The receptors here all came from a male donor with ankylosing spondylitis.

The V gene is TRBV12-3 or TRBV12-4, the J gene TRBJ1-6, with 7 nucleotides matching TRBD1. Trimming took 7 bases from V and 4 from J; bases not matched to a gene: 4. The CDR3 extends over 14 amino acids. CDR3 region: CASTLGQYNSPLHF. The CDR3, as DNA: TGTGCCAGCACCCTGGGACAGTATAATTCACCCCTCCACTTT.

The chain carries TRBV20-1 and TRBJ2-6; D ambiguous. Trimming left V 4 bases short and J 2 bases short, with 6 bases between. This CDR3 comprises 13 residues. The V gene's germline CDR1 is DFQATT and CDR2 SNEGSKA (reference sequence). The CDR3 sequence is CSAIHPGANVLTF. Written as DNA, the CDR3 is TGCAGTGCTATTCACCCTGGGGCCAACGTCCTGACTTTC.

Ten or more counts support this clonotype. This chain uses TRBV20-1 with TRBJ1-5, with D possibly being TRBD1 (5 bases). CDR1 and CDR2 from the germline V gene are DFQATT and SNEGSKA (reference sequence). The CDR3 covers 15 residues. V lost 3 bases, J lost 3 bases, and 15 bases lay in between. The CDR3 here is CSARFLGGTNQPQHF. In DNA form, the CDR3 reads TGCAGTGCTAGGTTCCTCGGGGGGACCAATCAGCCCCAGCATTTT.

This clonotype occurred many times. The chain has TRBV7-2 and TRBJ1-5, with D perhaps matching TRBD1 (6 bases). The germline V gene has CDR1 SGHTA and CDR2 FQGNSA. The CDR3 has 14 amino acids. The V and J ends lost 5 bases and 4 bases respectively, with 12 bases between them. CDR3 amino acids: CASSEDRVNQPQHF. The CDR3 bases are TGTGCCAGCAGCGAGGACAGAGTTAATCAGCCCCAGCATTTT. The whole variable domain, filled in from reference TRBV7-2 and TRBJ1-5, reads GAGVSQSPSNKVTEKGKDVELRCDPISGHTALYWYRQSLGQGLEFLIYFQGNSAPDKSGLPSDRFSAERTGGSVSTLTIQRTQQEDSAVYLCASSEDRVNQPQHFGDGTRLSIL.

The table lists this clonotype with a few counts. The J gene is TRBJ1-1, the V gene TRBV12-3 or TRBV12-4; 8 nucleotides align to TRBD1. The CDR3 extends over 15 amino acids. J lost 3 bases, V lost 2 bases, and 5 bases had no gene match. This chain's CDR3 is CASSLPTGEDTEAFF. The CDR3 DNA reads as TGTGCCAGCAGTTTACCGACAGGGGAGGACACTGAAGCTTTCTTT.

The chain carries TRBV20-1 and TRBJ1-5; the match to TRBD1 covers 9 bases. The CDR3 totals 13 residues. The V gene end was trimmed by 6 bases and the J gene end by 5 bases; junction bases not matched to a gene: 5. CDR1 DFQATT and CDR2 SNEGSKA come from the germline V gene (reference sequence). CDR3 in amino acids: CSAWGQGDQPQHF. CDR3 coding DNA: TGCAGTGCCTGGGGACAGGGAGATCAGCCCCAGCATTTT.

The genes are TRBV2 and TRBJ2-3; D call uncertain. The CDR3 totals 16 residues. Germline assignment: CDR1 SNHLY and CDR2 FYNNEI. The V end was cut by 7 bases, the J end by 0 bases, with 17 bases between. The chain's CDR3 is CASTWTVTSSTDTQYF. In DNA form, the CDR3 reads TGTGCCAGCACCTGGACGGTAACGTCTAGCACAGATACGCAGTATTTT.

The V call is TRBV6-2 or TRBV6-3, the J call TRBJ2-7; TRBD2 matches 7 bases. V lost 8 bases, J lost 2 bases, and 6 bases stayed unmatched. The CDR3 loop spans 13 amino acids. Germline lookup yields CDR1 MNHEY and CDR2 SVGEGT. The CDR3 loop reads CASGREITYEQYF. The CDR3 region has the DNA TGTGCCAGCGGGCGGGAGATTACCTACGAGCAGTACTTC.

CDR3 sequence: CASIRGLGSWNEQFF. The CDR3 DNA is TGTGCCAGCATACGGGGGCTGGGATCGTGGAATGAGCAGTTCTTC. This sequence joins TRBV6-2 or TRBV6-3 and TRBJ2-1; D is possibly TRBD1 or TRBD2 (6 bases each). The CDR3 has 15 residues. CDR1 is MNHEY and CDR2 is SVGEGT in the germline V gene. V gave up 7 bases and J gave up 7 bases, with 20 bases separating them.

The rearrangement joins TRBV20-1 to TRBJ2-2, with 10 bases lining up with TRBD2. The CDR3 length is 14 residues. CDR1 is DFQATT, CDR2 SNEGSKA, per germline (reference sequence). With 8 bases clipped from V and 5 bases from J, the junction kept 8 bases outside the gene matches. DNA of the CDR3: TGCAGTACTGGGGCTAGCGGGAGTACCGGGGAGCTGTTTTTT. Amino acids: CSTGASGSTGELFF.

V usage is TRBV10-3 and J usage is TRBJ2-2; D gene uncertain. Germline lookup yields CDR1 ENHRY and CDR2 SYGVKD. The CDR3 has 14 amino acids. The V and J ends lost 3 bases and 4 bases respectively, with 9 bases between them. CDR3 DNA sequence: TGTGCCATCAGTGAAGATTCCGTCACCGGGGAGCTGTTTTTT. Translation gives CAISEDSVTGELFF.

This chain uses TRBV29-1 with TRBJ1-2; D is ambiguous. This CDR3 comprises 12 residues. V lost 6 bases and J lost 8, with 16 bases in between. CDR1 is SQVTM, CDR2 ANQGSEA, per germline. CDR3 residues: CSVTTEGWGYTF. The CDR3 bases are TGCAGCGTCACGACGGAAGGGTGGGGCTACACCTTC.

V is TRBV25-1 and J is TRBJ2-5; the D gene could be TRBD1 or TRBD2 (5 bases each). Trimming took 2 bases from V and 1 from J, leaving 8 bases between them. The germline V gene encodes CDR1 MGHDK and CDR2 SYGVNS. The CDR3 loop spans 14 amino acids. CDR3 residues: CASSEHGTQETQYF. For the CDR3, the DNA is TGTGCCAGCAGTGAACACGGGACCCAAGAGACCCAGTACTTC.

The sample holds a few counts of this clonotype. The V call is TRBV24-1, the J call TRBJ2-5; D possibly uses TRBD1 or TRBD2 (6 bases each). The CDR3 has 16 residues. Trimming left V 0 bases short and J 4 bases short, with 14 bases between. The V gene's germline CDR1 is KGHDR and CDR2 SFDVKD. For the CDR3, the DNA is TGTGCCACCAGTGATTTGCGTGGGGGGCGCGGAGAGACCCAGTACTTC. It yields the protein CATSDLRGGRGETQYF.

This chain joins TRBV5-1 and TRBJ2-3; TRBD1 matches 9 bases. The CDR3 runs 14 residues. V shed 5 bases and J 6 bases; nucleotides not matched to a gene: 7. Germline CDR1 SGHRS, CDR2 YFSETQ. The CDR3 region is CASRPGTGRDTQYF. CDR3 sequence (DNA): TGCGCCAGCAGACCCGGGACAGGGCGGGATACGCAGTATTTT.

In its sample, this clonotype was seen a few times. The chain employs TRBV7-2 and TRBJ1-5; D gene uncertain. The CDR3 has 13 amino acids. The ends were cut back, 4 bases at V and 4 bases at J, with 8 bases in the middle. Germline CDR1 SGHTA, CDR2 FQGNSA. The CDR3 sequence is CASSYRPNQPQHF. The CDR3 region has the DNA TGTGCCAGCAGCTACCGGCCTAATCAGCCCCAGCATTTT.